This is a list of T cell receptor beta chains from one sample in a study of shared clonotypes between healthy human individuals. Produced via immunoSEQ multiplex PCR; TCRdb's table is partial and in-frame only. The sample consists of 2 million to 2.5 million clones, over 85% of them appearing once. Sequences were obtained from naive CD4+ T cells from PBMCs. These TCRs come from a man aged 18-30 years in good health. Some clones in this sample may be carry-over from other donors' samples. Each CDR3 is given with its conserved first and last residue.

TRBV5-1 16 CASSDGLAGSYNEQFF
TRBV6-1 14 CATSPTPSRDIQYF
TRBV6-5 11 CASSYAGEQFF
TRBV29-1 12 CSVEGAGETQYF
TRBV10-3 12 CAISESWGEQYF
TRBV7-3 15 CASSLLSGSSDTQYF
TRBV2 13 CASREWRSYEQYF
TRBV5-3 14 CARSPRVGNGELFF
TRBV19 16 CASSRGTSGSTDTQYF
TRBV6-6 14 CASSRSGGNQPQHF
TRBV5-1 10 CASSLRIEYF
TRBV5-1 16 CASSGATAATNEKLFF
TRBV5-1 15 CASSSLGAENTEAFF
TRBV5-4 14 CASSPGTAGQPQHF
TRBV4-1 20 CASSQDRDRGPGPVGTEAFF
TRBV7-2 14 CASSLRRTNTEAFF
TRBV28 14 CASSRPMNTGELFF
TRBV10-3 17 CAISPGVAGGKSYEQYF
TRBV18 13 CASYSEWVGEAFF
TRBV6-5 14 CASSYGPSTGELFF
TRBV19 15 CASSTLAGGWNEQFF